One sample yielded the 31 T cell receptor beta chains listed below, sequenced in a study of blood T cell repertoires in COVID-19. Using immunoSEQ multiplex PCR, the repertoire was profiled, and TCRdb retains in-frame clones only, with some absent. Found here are fewer than 150,000 clones, approximately 85% of them singletons; the top ten hold approximately 4.3%. Sequenced input: peripheral blood. The receptors stem from a human donor in a cohort sampled during active COVID-19.

This sequence joins TRBV5-1 and TRBJ1-2; maybe TRBD1 (5 bases). The V and J ends lost 6 bases and 4 bases respectively, with 19 bases between them. Looked up from germline, CDR1 is SGHRS and CDR2 is YFSETQ. This CDR3 spans 15 amino acids. The CDR3 coding sequence is TGCGCCAGCACCATAGGGGCAGGATCCCTCTATGGCTACACCTTC. It translates to CASTIGAGSLYGYTF.

This clone appeared a single time. This chain links TRBV19 with TRBJ1-4; tentatively, D is TRBD1 (5 bases). Per the germline V gene, CDR1 is LNHDA and CDR2 is SQIVND (reference sequence). Trimming shortened V by 4 bases and J by 7 bases, and 19 bases separated the two germline ends. The CDR3 sequence is 16 residues long. The CDR3 spells CASSTGGGFVVEKLFF. The CDR3 DNA follows: TGTGCCAGTAGTACTGGGGGGGGGTTCGTGGTTGAAAAACTGTTTTTT.

This chain joins TRBV6-6 and TRBJ1-1; 7 bases line up with TRBD1. CDR1 and CDR2 from the germline V gene are MNHNY and SVGAGI (reference sequence). The length of the CDR3 is 15 residues. J was trimmed by 0 bases and V by 8 bases; bases with no gene match: 9. The CDR3 loop is CASDRDRSLNTEAFF. The CDR3, as DNA: TGTGCCAGCGATCGGGACAGAAGTTTGAACACTGAAGCTTTCTTT.

The chain recombines TRBV9 with TRBJ2-1; 14 bases fit TRBD2. The length of the CDR3 is 16 residues. Germline CDR1 and CDR2: SGDLS and YYNGEE. V shed 0 bases and J 8 bases; nucleotides not matched to a gene: 4. The DNA of the CDR3 is TGTGCCAGCAGCGTAGGACTAGCGGGAGGGCAACATGAGCAGTTCTTC. Its translation is CASSVGLAGGQHEQFF.

The chain joins TRBV7-9 to TRBJ1-3; weak D call: TRBD1 (6 bases). This CDR3 has 14 residues. Germline CDR1 is SEHNR and CDR2 is FQNEAQ (reference sequence). Trimming pared 4 bases from V and 7 bases from J, leaving 14 bases between. The CDR3 spells CASSSRTVDNTIYF. The CDR3 DNA is TGTGCCAGCAGCTCCCGGACAGTGGATAACACCATATATTTT.

The chain combines TRBV19 with TRBJ2-5; TRBD2 matches at 7 bases. The CDR3 spans 14 residues. J lost 4 bases, V lost 5 bases, and 7 bases had no gene match. CDR1 and CDR2 (germline): LNHDA, SQIVND (reference sequence). Written as DNA, the CDR3 is TGTGCCAGTAGTCAAGGGGTAGCGGGAGAGACCCAGTACTTC. This codes for CASSQGVAGETQYF.

This rearrangement joins TRBV19 to TRBJ2-3, with D unclear. This CDR3 is built from 14 residues. V was pared by 3 bases and J by 2 bases, with 9 bases between. The V gene's germline CDR1 is LNHDA and CDR2 SQIVND (reference sequence). The CDR3 spells CASSIKEITDTQYF. The CDR3 DNA reads as TGTGCCAGTAGTATTAAGGAGATCACAGATACGCAGTATTTT.

The table lists this clone with a few counts. The chain joins TRBV11-2 to TRBJ1-2; D is perhaps TRBD1 (5 bases). The germline V gene has CDR1 SGHAT and CDR2 FQNNGV. The CDR3 consists of 15 residues. With 1 base removed from V and 8 bases from J, the gap between germline ends came to 17 bases. The CDR3, as DNA: TGTGCCAGCAGCTTAGCTCTTGGCAGGGCGAGAGGCTACACCTTC. Amino acids: CASSLALGRARGYTF.

The genes are TRBV19 and TRBJ1-1; D not resolved. The V gene lost 10 bases and the J gene lost 1 base, with 19 bases spanning the gap. The CDR3 consists of 15 residues. CDR1 is LNHDA and CDR2 is SQIVND in the germline V gene (reference sequence). The CDR3 DNA follows: TGTGCCACCCGGAACACAGATAAAGGGAACACTGAAGCTTTCTTT. Protein product: CATRNTDKGNTEAFF. Based on the CDR3 plus reference TRBV19 and TRBJ1-1, the full variable domain is DGGITQSPKYLFRKEGQNVTLSCEQNLNHDAMYWYRQDPGQGLRLIYYSQIVNDFQKGDIAEGYSVSREKKESFPLTVTSAQKNPTAFYLCATRNTDKGNTEAFFGQGTRLTVV.

The chain couples TRBV7-3 to TRBJ2-1; TRBD2 aligns across 10 bases. Trimming cost V 3 bases and J 5 bases; bases outside gene matches: 4. The CDR3 extends over 15 amino acids. Germline assignment: CDR1 SGHTA and CDR2 FQGTGA. The CDR3 bases are TGTGCCAGCAGCTTCCAGCGGGGGGGCGACAATGAGCAGTTCTTC. Protein sequence: CASSFQRGGDNEQFF.

The CDR3 protein is CASSLNPGEAETQYF. The CDR3, as DNA: TGTGCCAGCAGCTTAAATCCGGGGGAGGCTGAGACCCAGTACTTC. The rearrangement joins TRBV7-3 to TRBJ2-5; D might be TRBD2 (6 bases). CDR3 length: 15 residues. Germline V gene lookup returns CDR1 SGHTA and CDR2 FQGTGA. Trimming left V 1 base short and J 5 bases short, with 14 bases between. Full variable domain (remainder filled in from reference TRBV7-3 and TRBJ2-5): GAGVSQTPSNKVTEKGKYVELRCDPISGHTALYWYRQSLGQGPEFLIYFQGTGAADDSGLPNDRFFAVRPEGSVSTLKIQRTERGDSAVYLCASSLNPGEAETQYFGPGTRLLVL.

This CDR3 is CASSLQGGYQETQYF. In DNA, the CDR3 is TGTGCCAGCAGCTTACAAGGCGGTTACCAAGAGACCCAGTACTTC. V and J are TRBV7-3 and TRBJ2-5, with D unclear. This CDR3 is 15 amino acids long. In germline, CDR1 is SGHTA, CDR2 FQGTGA. Deletions cut 2 bases from V and 0 bases from J, with 10 bases between.

This clone was counted only a few times. The chain links TRBV7-8 to TRBJ2-2, with 7 nucleotides matching TRBD2. With 0 bases clipped from V and 6 bases from J, the junction kept 1 base outside the gene matches. CDR3 size: 14 residues. From germline, CDR1 is SGHVS and CDR2 FQNEAQ. The CDR3: CASSLAGGAGELFF. The CDR3 nucleotides read TGTGCCAGCAGCTTAGCGGGAGGGGCCGGGGAGCTGTTTTTT.

CDR3 nucleotides: TGCGCCAGCAGCCAAACCCCGACAGGGCCGGGCGAGCAGTACTTC. It specifies CASSQTPTGPGEQYF. This chain links TRBV4-1 with TRBJ2-7, with 7 positions matching TRBD1. Trimming removed 2 bases from V and 6 bases from J; junction bases left unmatched: 10. Germline lookup yields CDR1 MGHRA and CDR2 YSYEKL. This CDR3 contains 15 residues.

The chain links TRBV9 to TRBJ2-3, with TRBD2 identical over 7 bases. With V trimmed by 0 bases and J by 2 bases, 6 bases remained unmatched. Germline V CDR1 and CDR2: SGDLS, YYNGEE. CDR3 length equals 16 residues. The CDR3 nucleotides read TGTGCCAGCAGCGTAGGTCCGGGAGGAAACACAGATACGCAGTATTTT. Translated: CASSVGPGGNTDTQYF.

In this sample, this clone turned up once. V is TRBV11-3 and J is TRBJ2-7; weak D call: TRBD2 (6 bases). V shed 8 bases and J shed 3 bases, with 17 bases lying between them. Germline assignment: CDR1 SGHNT and CDR2 YENEEA. This CDR3 is 14 amino acids long. In nucleotides, the CDR3 is TGTGCCAGCTCGCCCGGACCTAGCGTCTACGAGCAGTACGTC. This translates into CASSPGPSVYEQYV.

The chain carries TRBV5-6 and TRBJ2-7, with 13 nucleotides matching TRBD2. The CDR3 totals 15 residues. Germline CDR1 reads SGHDT; CDR2 reads YYEEEE. Trimming cost V 4 bases and J 3 bases; bases outside gene matches: 4. The CDR3: CASSTGLAGDYEQYF. Here the CDR3 DNA reads TGTGCCAGCAGCACCGGACTAGCGGGGGACTACGAGCAGTACTTC.

This chain uses TRBV19 with TRBJ2-2, with D unclear. Germline V gene sequence: CDR1 LNHDA, CDR2 SQIVND (reference sequence). Trimming stripped 6 bases from V and 4 bases from J, with 12 bases between. This CDR3 spans 14 amino acids. The CDR3 is CASRSKLITGELFF. DNA of the CDR3: TGTGCCAGTAGGTCTAAGCTTATCACCGGGGAGCTGTTTTTT. Looking up the rest from reference TRBV19 and TRBJ2-2 gives the full variable domain: DGGITQSPKYLFRKEGQNVTLSCEQNLNHDAMYWYRQDPGQGLRLIYYSQIVNDFQKGDIAEGYSVSREKKESFPLTVTSAQKNPTAFYLCASRSKLITGELFFGEGSRLTVL.

The chain joins TRBV9 to TRBJ1-6, with D possibly matching TRBD1 (6 bases). Germline CDR1 and CDR2: SGDLS and YYNGEE. The germline V and J ends were trimmed by 4 bases and 8 bases, with 10 bases remaining between them. The CDR3 covers 13 residues. The CDR3 DNA reads TGTGCCAGCAGCCTTCCAGGGGATTCACCCCTCCACTTT. This codes for CASSLPGDSPLHF. Complete variable domain (other parts from reference TRBV9 and TRBJ1-6): DSGVTQTPKHLITATGQRVTLRCSPRSGDLSVYWYQQSLDQGLQFLIQYYNGEERAKGNILERFSAQQFPDLHSELNLSSLELGDSALYFCASSLPGDSPLHFGNGTRLTVT.

The rearrangement links TRBV7-6 to TRBJ2-7; 8 bases map to TRBD2. Trimming removed 4 bases from V and 8 bases from J; junction bases left unmatched: 7. This CDR3 has 13 residues. Germline CDR1 SGHVS, CDR2 FNYEAQ. CDR3 sequence: CASSSRLASKQYF. The CDR3 DNA follows: TGTGCCAGCAGCTCACGACTAGCGTCTAAGCAGTACTTC.

This chain links TRBV5-1 with TRBJ2-1; D is perhaps TRBD2 (6 bases). The V end was cut by 7 bases, the J end by 2 bases, with 16 bases between. The CDR3 has 15 residues. In germline, CDR1 is SGHRS, CDR2 YFSETQ. CDR3 DNA sequence: TGCGCCAGCTCCCCCGGGGACTCAGCCTACAATGAGCAGTTCTTC. This sequence encodes CASSPGDSAYNEQFF.

This sequence joins TRBV4-3 and TRBJ2-3; 7 bases are a match to TRBD2. Germline trimming cut 0 bases from V and 2 bases from J; bases unmatched to any gene: 5. The CDR3 consists of 16 residues. Germline CDR1 LGHNA, CDR2 YSLEER. In nucleotides, the CDR3 is TGCGCCAGCAGCCAAGATGGCGGGGGAATCACAGATACGCAGTATTTT. This sequence encodes CASSQDGGGITDTQYF.

The CDR3 DNA reads TGTGCCAGCAGTTCCCCGAGGGAGGCCTCCTACAATGAGCAGTTCTTC. As protein: CASSSPREASYNEQFF. The V gene is TRBV6-2 or TRBV6-3, the J gene TRBJ2-1, with D possibly TRBD2 on 6 matching bases. Trimming stripped 4 bases from V and 0 bases from J, with 13 bases between. CDR3 length: 16 residues. Per the germline V gene, CDR1 is MNHEY and CDR2 is SVGEGT.

CDR3 DNA sequence: TGTGCCAGCAGCCCCCCGGACTTCCTGGGGATTTACAATGAGCAGTTCTTC. Protein sequence: CASSPPDFLGIYNEQFF. This sequence joins TRBV7-9 and TRBJ2-1; the D gene is possibly TRBD2 (5 bases). Trimming removed 5 bases from V and 4 bases from J, with 21 bases in between. The CDR3 covers 17 residues. Germline loops: CDR1 SEHNR, CDR2 FQNEAQ (reference sequence).

The gene calls are TRBV9 and TRBJ2-5; D might be TRBD1 (6 bases). The CDR3 has 14 residues. Between the trimmed V and J ends, which lost 0 bases and 2 bases, there was a span of 8 bases. Germline CDR1 reads SGDLS; CDR2 reads YYNGEE. For the CDR3, the DNA is TGTGCCAGCAGCGTAGGGACAGCACAAGAGACCCAGTACTTC. Its protein product is CASSVGTAQETQYF.

V usage is TRBV7-2 and J usage is TRBJ1-6; 7 positions match TRBD1. The ends lost 5 bases at V and 10 bases at J; junction bases unmatched: 11. The CDR3 is 15 residues long. In germline, CDR1 is SGHTA, CDR2 FQGNSA. CDR3 DNA: TGTGCCAGCAGCCCGACTCCAGGGGGTGGGTCACCCCTCCACTTT. This encodes CASSPTPGGGSPLHF.

The chain recombines TRBV15 with TRBJ2-3; TRBD2 matches at 10 bases. The CDR3 runs 16 residues. The V and J ends lost 4 bases and 2 bases, in that order; junction bases with no gene match: 6. Germline CDR1 and CDR2: LNHNV and YYDKDF (reference sequence). The CDR3 DNA reads as TGTGCCACCAGCACGGATAGCGGGGGGATCACAGATACGCAGTATTTT. Protein: CATSTDSGGITDTQYF.

The chain is built from TRBV29-1 and TRBJ2-7; 10 bases fit TRBD1. The CDR3 is made up of 15 amino acids. Germline assignment: CDR1 SQVTM and CDR2 ANQGSEA. The junction had 6 bases not matched to a gene; V was cut back by 2 bases and J by 2 bases. The CDR3 is CSVERDRGAAYEQYV. CDR3 bases: TGCAGCGTTGAACGGGACAGGGGAGCCGCCTACGAGCAGTACGTC.

The V and J genes are TRBV7-3 and TRBJ2-1; D remains unclear. Trimming stripped 5 bases from V and 5 bases from J, with 13 bases between. The CDR3 extends over 14 amino acids. From germline, CDR1 is SGHTA and CDR2 FQGTGA. The CDR3 sequence: CASSLETVDNEQFF. The CDR3 nucleotides read TGTGCCAGCAGCCTCGAGACTGTTGACAATGAGCAGTTCTTC.

The chain recombines TRBV30 with TRBJ1-1; possibly TRBD1 for D (5 bases). Trimming pared 2 bases from V and 4 bases from J, leaving 8 bases between. The CDR3 consists of 12 residues. Germline V CDR1 and CDR2: GTSNPN, SVGIG (reference sequence). CDR3 in amino acids: CAWSQGSTEAFF. In nucleotides, the CDR3 is TGTGCCTGGAGTCAGGGAAGCACTGAAGCTTTCTTT.

The CDR3 loop is CASSSSGEYEQYV. CDR3 nucleotide sequence: TGTGCCAGCAGCTCTAGCGGAGAATACGAGCAGTACGTC. The chain is built from TRBV7-6 and TRBJ2-7; 7 bases line up with TRBD2. This CDR3 region has 13 residues. CDR1 SGHVS and CDR2 FNYEAQ come from the germline V gene. The V and J ends lost 4 bases and 4 bases, in that order; junction bases with no gene match: 4.